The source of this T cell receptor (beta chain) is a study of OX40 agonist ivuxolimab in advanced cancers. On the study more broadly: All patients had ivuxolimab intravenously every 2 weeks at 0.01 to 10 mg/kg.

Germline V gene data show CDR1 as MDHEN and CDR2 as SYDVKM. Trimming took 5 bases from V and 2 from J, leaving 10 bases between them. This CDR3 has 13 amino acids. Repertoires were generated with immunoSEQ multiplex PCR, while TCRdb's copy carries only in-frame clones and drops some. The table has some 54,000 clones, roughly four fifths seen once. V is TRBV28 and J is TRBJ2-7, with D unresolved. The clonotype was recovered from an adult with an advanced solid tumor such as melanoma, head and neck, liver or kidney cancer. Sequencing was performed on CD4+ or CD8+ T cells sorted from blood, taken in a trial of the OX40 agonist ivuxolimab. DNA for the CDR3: TGTGCCAGCAGTCCTCCGGCAGCCTACGAGCAGTACTTC. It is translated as CASSPPAAYEQYF.